The 22 T cell receptor beta chains below come from one sample, sequenced in a study of Graves' ophthalmopathy and Graves' hyperthyroidism. The TCR beta CDR3 regions underwent amplification from RNA transcripts. An initial RT-PCR round employing HTBI primers preceded a second-round multiplex PCR. TCRdb re-derived calls from the multiplex PCR reads in MiXCR, one entry per CDR3 protein. The table has hundreds of thousands of distinct CDR3 sequences, 35% to 50% seen once. The sample comprised peripheral blood. The receptors originated from an adult man with Graves' ophthalmopathy.

The rearrangement links TRBV3-1 to TRBJ2-7; D gene unclear. CDR3 length: 15 residues. The V end was cut by 4 bases, the J end by 0 bases, with 13 bases between. Germline V CDR1 and CDR2: LGHDT, YNNKEL (reference sequence). The CDR3 coding sequence is TGTGCCAGCAGCCCCCCGGCAGGTACCTCCTACGAGCAGTACTTC. It is translated as CASSPPAGTSYEQYF.

This clonotype was recorded at least ten times. The chain combines TRBV20-1 with TRBJ1-6; D remains unclear. Germline CDR1 DFQATT, CDR2 SNEGSKA (reference sequence). Trimming cost V 3 bases and J 12 bases, with 15 bases left between them. The CDR3 runs 13 residues. The CDR3 nucleotides read TGCAGTGCTAGGCCTGACGGTCTGGGACCCCTCCACTTT. As protein: CSARPDGLGPLHF.

This clonotype was seen more than once but under ten times. The rearrangement joins TRBV7-9 to TRBJ2-2; tentative D call: TRBD1 (6 bases). The V gene's germline CDR1 is SEHNR and CDR2 FQNEAQ (reference sequence). CDR3 length: 14 amino acids. Trimming cost V 1 base and J 6 bases, with 9 bases left between them. This CDR3 is CASSLGGRAGELFF. CDR3 DNA: TGTGCCAGCAGCTTAGGGGGGCGGGCCGGGGAGCTGTTTTTT. Full variable domain (rest looked up from reference TRBV7-9 and TRBJ2-2): DTGVSQNPRHKITKRGQNVTFRCDPISEHNRLYWYRQTLGQGPEFLTYFQNEAQLEKSRLLSDRFSAERPKGSFSTLEIQRTEQGDSAMYLCASSLGGRAGELFFGEGSRLTVL.

This clonotype was seen many times. V is TRBV10-3 and J is TRBJ1-1; D may be TRBD1 (5 bases). Germline V gene data show CDR1 as ENHRY and CDR2 as SYGVKD. Trimming stripped 10 bases from V and 2 bases from J, with 8 bases between. The CDR3 is made up of 11 amino acids. CDR3 sequence reads: CASQGNTEAFF. The CDR3 region has the DNA TGTGCCAGCCAGGGTAACACTGAAGCTTTCTTT.

Ten or more counts support this clonotype. The rearrangement links TRBV10-3 to TRBJ1-6; perhaps TRBD1 as D (5 bases). CDR3 size: 16 residues. V gave up 10 bases and J gave up 13 bases, with 29 bases separating them. Germline CDR1 is ENHRY and CDR2 is SYGVKD. CDR3 sequence reads: CASKRPRDSTIPPLHF. As DNA, the CDR3 is TGTGCCAGCAAGAGACCCCGGGACTCAACGATTCCGCCCCTCCACTTT.

This clonotype was seen at least ten times. The chain employs TRBV9 and TRBJ2-5, with TRBD2 matching 11 bases. Germline loops: CDR1 SGDLS, CDR2 YYNGEE. The CDR3 has 14 residues. V dropped 1 base and J dropped 5; count of bases not matched to a gene: 1. The CDR3 nucleotides are TGTGCCAGCAGCGTATCTAGCGGGAGGGAGACCCAGTACTTC. Encoded protein: CASSVSSGRETQYF.

V usage is TRBV7-9 and J usage is TRBJ2-2; D gene ambiguous. The CDR3 loop spans 15 amino acids. The germline V gene has CDR1 SEHNR and CDR2 FQNEAQ (reference sequence). V was shortened by 6 bases and J by 7 bases, with 18 bases between the two germline ends. The CDR3 region is CASSARDMEGGELFF. The CDR3 region has the DNA TGTGCCAGCAGTGCTAGAGATATGGAAGGCGGGGAGCTGTTTTTT.

This sequence joins TRBV25-1 and TRBJ1-3, with D uncertain. This CDR3 spans 13 amino acids. The germline V gene has CDR1 MGHDK and CDR2 SYGVNS. Trimming removed 5 bases from V and 0 bases from J, with 5 bases in between. The chain's CDR3 is CASSKPSGNTIYF. CDR3 nucleotide sequence: TGTGCCAGCAGTAAGCCCTCTGGAAACACCATATATTTT.

V gene TRBV25-1 combines with J gene TRBJ2-2; D possibly corresponds to TRBD2 (5 bases). The CDR3 is 16 amino acids. Germline assignment: CDR1 MGHDK and CDR2 SYGVNS. Trimming pared 6 bases from V and 0 bases from J, leaving 14 bases between. The CDR3 sequence: CASSIAGISNTGELFF. The DNA of the CDR3 is TGTGCCAGCAGCATTGCCGGGATCTCGAACACCGGGGAGCTGTTTTTT.

A remark on this clonotype: One end of the junction is discordant with germline, which a read error may explain. The rearrangement joins TRBV5-1 to TRBJ2-5; 10 nucleotides align to TRBD2. Germline values: CDR1 SGHRS, CDR2 YFSETQ. This CDR3 contains 15 residues. The CDR3 DNA reads TGTGCCAGCAGGCTTAGCGGGGGGCTCCAAGAGACCCAGTACTTC. Its translation is CASRLSGGLQETQYF.

This clonotype was seen repeatedly, ten times or more. The genes are TRBV19 and TRBJ2-5, with D perhaps TRBD2 (5 bases). The CDR3 extends over 15 amino acids. V shed 3 bases and J shed 3 bases, with 14 bases lying between them. In germline, CDR1 is LNHDA, CDR2 SQIVND (reference sequence). CDR3 DNA sequence: TGTGCCAGTAGTATGGCGCGGGCAGACGAAGAGACCCAGTACTTC. This codes for CASSMARADEETQYF.

In the case of this clonotype: The CDR3 does not end in the conserved phenylalanine or tryptophan, so this is likely a read error. This chain links TRBV12-3 or TRBV12-4 with TRBJ2-5, with 9 bases fitting TRBD2. This CDR3 region has 15 residues. V lost 2 bases and J lost 5; bases outside the gene matches: 6. In DNA, the CDR3 is TGTGCCAGCAGTTTAATAGCGGGGGCTGGGGAGACCCAGTACTGC. Translated, it gives CASSLIAGAGETQYC.

In its sample, this clonotype was seen many times. The V gene is TRBV9, the J gene TRBJ1-2; D remains ambiguous. CDR1 is SGDLS, CDR2 YYNGEE, per germline. CDR3 length equals 12 residues. V was cut by 5 bases and J by 4 bases, with 9 bases left in between. The CDR3 DNA sequence: TGTGCCAGCAGTCAGCGGGGCTATGGCTACACCTTC. The encoded protein is CASSQRGYGYTF.

This clonotype was counted at least ten times. This chain links TRBV20-1 with TRBJ2-7, with 10 bases matching TRBD2. Losses at the gene ends were 7 bases for V and 4 bases for J; bases not matched to a gene: 7. The CDR3 covers 13 residues. Germline V gene data show CDR1 as DFQATT and CDR2 as SNEGSKA (reference sequence). The CDR3 region is CSVSGRAGYEQYF. The CDR3 DNA is TGCAGTGTCAGCGGGAGGGCGGGGTACGAGCAGTACTTC.

V usage is TRBV7-9 and J usage is TRBJ1-1; no firm D call. The CDR3 contains 14 residues. CDR1 and CDR2 from the germline V gene are SEHNR and FQNEAQ (reference sequence). V was clipped by 4 bases and J by 6 bases, with 15 bases between them. CDR3 nucleotides: TGTGCCAGCAGCTCGGGTAGGGTCGTCTCTGAAGCTTTCTTT. Amino acids: CASSSGRVVSEAFF. Full variable domain (remainder filled in from reference TRBV7-9 and TRBJ1-1): DTGVSQNPRHKITKRGQNVTFRCDPISEHNRLYWYRQTLGQGPEFLTYFQNEAQLEKSRLLSDRFSAERPKGSFSTLEIQRTEQGDSAMYLCASSSGRVVSEAFFGQGTRLTVV.

V usage is TRBV20-1 and J usage is TRBJ2-7, with 10 bases that match TRBD2. Trimming cost V 5 bases and J 7 bases; bases outside gene matches: 14. Germline lookup yields CDR1 DFQATT and CDR2 SNEGSKA (reference sequence). The CDR3 contains 15 residues. CDR3 in amino acids: CSASSSGSSYNEQYF. The CDR3 bases are TGCAGTGCTTCGTCTAGCGGGAGCTCCTACAATGAGCAGTACTTC.

This chain links TRBV2 with TRBJ1-4; possible D gene TRBD1, 5 bases. CDR1 is SNHLY, CDR2 FYNNEI, per germline. V lost 1 base and J lost 7, with 10 bases in between. This CDR3 spans 14 amino acids. DNA of the CDR3: TGTGCCAGCAGTGAAGGGGATGGGGGTGAAAAACTGTTTTTT. Encoded protein: CASSEGDGGEKLFF.

This chain connects TRBV28 to TRBJ1-2, with D tentatively TRBD1 (5 bases). Germline-derived CDR1 and CDR2 are MDHEN and SYDVKM. V dropped 4 bases and J dropped 3 bases, with 15 bases sitting between them. CDR3 length equals 15 residues. The CDR3 loop is CASSSAGRLHYGYTF. For the CDR3, the DNA is TGTGCCAGCAGTTCAGCAGGGCGCCTCCACTATGGCTACACCTTC.

This clonotype was counted ten times or more. This sequence joins TRBV19 and TRBJ1-2, with D perhaps matching TRBD1 (6 bases). CDR1 is LNHDA and CDR2 is SQIVND in the germline V gene (reference sequence). V shed 5 bases and J shed 6 bases, with 13 bases lying between them. The CDR3 spans 13 residues. The CDR3 region is CASSPRTAHGYTF. For the CDR3, the DNA is TGTGCCAGTAGTCCCCGGACAGCTCATGGCTACACCTTC.

The chain combines TRBV7-9 with TRBJ2-2; 9 bases match TRBD2. V lost 3 bases to trimming and J lost 4 bases; unmatched junction nucleotides: 3. Germline V gene sequence: CDR1 SEHNR, CDR2 FQNEAQ (reference sequence). The CDR3 runs 15 residues. The CDR3 DNA reads as TGTGCCAGCAGCTTCGAGACTAGCGGCACCGGGGAGCTGTTTTTT. Amino acids: CASSFETSGTGELFF.

A note on this clonotype: Since a much larger clone is just one base distant, this may be a read error. The V gene is TRBV15, the J gene TRBJ1-5; D gene uncertain. The CDR3 is 14 residues long. In germline, CDR1 is LNHNV, CDR2 YYDKDF (reference sequence). The CDR3 DNA is TGTGCCACCAGCAGAGATATAATTAGTCAGCCCCAGCGTTTT. Protein: CATSRDIISQPQRF.

This clonotype was detected only a few times. The chain combines TRBV5-1 with TRBJ2-7; possibly TRBD2 for D (7 bases). This CDR3 is 13 amino acids long. Germline loops: CDR1 SGHRS, CDR2 YFSETQ. Trimming pared 4 bases from V and 6 bases from J, leaving 14 bases between. The CDR3 reads CASSHDRGAEQYF. CDR3 nucleotide sequence: TGCGCCAGCAGCCACGACCGGGGGGCCGAGCAGTACTTC.